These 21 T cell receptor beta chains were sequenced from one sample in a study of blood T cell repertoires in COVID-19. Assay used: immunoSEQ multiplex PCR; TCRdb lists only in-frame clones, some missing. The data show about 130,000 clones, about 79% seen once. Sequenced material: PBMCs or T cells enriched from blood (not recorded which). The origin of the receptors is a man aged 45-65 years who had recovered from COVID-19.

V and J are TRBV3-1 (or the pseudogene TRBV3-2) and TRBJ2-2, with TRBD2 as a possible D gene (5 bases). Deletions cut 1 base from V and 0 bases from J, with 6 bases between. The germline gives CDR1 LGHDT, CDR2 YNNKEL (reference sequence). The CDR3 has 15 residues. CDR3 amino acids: CASSQVRANTGELFF. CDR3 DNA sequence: TGTGCCAGCAGCCAAGTGCGGGCGAACACCGGGGAGCTGTTTTTT.

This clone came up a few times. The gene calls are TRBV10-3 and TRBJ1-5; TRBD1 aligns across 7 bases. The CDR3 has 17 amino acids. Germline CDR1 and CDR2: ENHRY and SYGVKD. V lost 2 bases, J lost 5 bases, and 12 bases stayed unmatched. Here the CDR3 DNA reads TGTGCCATCAGTGAGGAGGAGGGACAGCTGCTCCATCAGCCCCAGCATTTT. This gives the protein CAISEEEGQLLHQPQHF.

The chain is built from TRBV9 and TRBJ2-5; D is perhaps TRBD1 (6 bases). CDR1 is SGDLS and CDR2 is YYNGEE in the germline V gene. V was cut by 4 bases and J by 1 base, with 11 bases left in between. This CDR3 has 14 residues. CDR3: CASSPGAPQETQYF. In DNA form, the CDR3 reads TGTGCCAGCAGCCCAGGGGCGCCCCAAGAGACCCAGTACTTC.

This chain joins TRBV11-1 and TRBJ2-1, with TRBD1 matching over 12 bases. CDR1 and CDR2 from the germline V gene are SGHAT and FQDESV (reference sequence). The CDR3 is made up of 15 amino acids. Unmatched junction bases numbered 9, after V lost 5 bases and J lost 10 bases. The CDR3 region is CASSRRGQGAWEQFF. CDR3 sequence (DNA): TGTGCCAGCAGCCGCCGGGGACAGGGGGCCTGGGAGCAGTTCTTC.

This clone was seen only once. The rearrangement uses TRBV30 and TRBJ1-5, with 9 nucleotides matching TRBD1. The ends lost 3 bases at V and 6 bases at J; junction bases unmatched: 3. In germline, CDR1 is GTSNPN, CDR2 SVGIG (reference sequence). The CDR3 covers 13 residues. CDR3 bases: TGTGCCTGGAGCGACAGGGGGGCTCAGCCCCAGCATTTT. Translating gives CAWSDRGAQPQHF.

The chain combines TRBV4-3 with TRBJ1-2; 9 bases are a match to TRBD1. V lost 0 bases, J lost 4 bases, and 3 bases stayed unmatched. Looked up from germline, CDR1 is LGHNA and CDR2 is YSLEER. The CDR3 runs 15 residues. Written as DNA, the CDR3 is TGCGCCAGCAGCCAAGAGACAGGGGGGGGCTATGGCTACACCTTC. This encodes CASSQETGGGYGYTF.

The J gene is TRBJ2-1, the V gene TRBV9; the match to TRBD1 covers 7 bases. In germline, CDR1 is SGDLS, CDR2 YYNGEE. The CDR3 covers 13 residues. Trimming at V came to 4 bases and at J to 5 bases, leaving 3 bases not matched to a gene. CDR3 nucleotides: TGTGCCAGCAGCAAGGGACAGAACAATGAGCAGTTCTTC. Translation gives CASSKGQNNEQFF.

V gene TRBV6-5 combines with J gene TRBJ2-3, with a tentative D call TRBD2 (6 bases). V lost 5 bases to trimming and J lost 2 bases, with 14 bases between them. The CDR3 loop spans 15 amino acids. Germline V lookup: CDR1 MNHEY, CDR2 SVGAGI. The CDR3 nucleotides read TGTGCCAGCAGTCCTACTAGCTCCTTCACAGATACGCAGTATTTT. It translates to CASSPTSSFTDTQYF.

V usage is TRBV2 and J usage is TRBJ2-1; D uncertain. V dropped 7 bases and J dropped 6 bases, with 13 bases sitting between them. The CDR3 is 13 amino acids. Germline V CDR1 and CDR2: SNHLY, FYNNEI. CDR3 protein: CASILHRSNEQFF. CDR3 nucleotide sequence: TGTGCCAGCATACTACATAGGAGCAATGAGCAGTTCTTC. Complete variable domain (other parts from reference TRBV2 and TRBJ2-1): EPEVTQTPSHQVTQMGQEVILRCVPISNHLYFYWYRQILGQKVEFLVSFYNNEISEKSEIFDDQFSVERPDGSNFTLKIRSTKLEDSAMYFCASILHRSNEQFFGPGTRLTVL.

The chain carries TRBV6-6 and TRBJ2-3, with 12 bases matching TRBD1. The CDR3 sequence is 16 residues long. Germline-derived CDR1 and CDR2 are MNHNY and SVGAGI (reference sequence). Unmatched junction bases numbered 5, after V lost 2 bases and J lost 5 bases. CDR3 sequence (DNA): TGTGCCAGCAGTTACCCGGGACAGGGGGCGGGAGATACGCAGTATTTT. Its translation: CASSYPGQGAGDTQYF.

The CDR3 protein is CASSRDRGSFGNQPQHF. Written as DNA, the CDR3 is TGCGCCAGCAGCCGGGACAGGGGTTCTTTCGGCAATCAGCCCCAGCATTTT. This rearrangement joins TRBV4-3 to TRBJ1-5; TRBD1 agrees at 10 bases. From germline, CDR1 is LGHNA and CDR2 YSLEER. This CDR3 has 17 amino acids. Germline trimming cut 4 bases from V and 2 bases from J; bases unmatched to any gene: 8.

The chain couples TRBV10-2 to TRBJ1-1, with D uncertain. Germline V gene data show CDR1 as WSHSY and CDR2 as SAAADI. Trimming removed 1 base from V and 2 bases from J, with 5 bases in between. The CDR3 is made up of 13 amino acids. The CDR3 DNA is TGCGCCAGCAGTGAGTTCAAAAACACTGAAGCTTTCTTT. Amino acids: CASSEFKNTEAFF.

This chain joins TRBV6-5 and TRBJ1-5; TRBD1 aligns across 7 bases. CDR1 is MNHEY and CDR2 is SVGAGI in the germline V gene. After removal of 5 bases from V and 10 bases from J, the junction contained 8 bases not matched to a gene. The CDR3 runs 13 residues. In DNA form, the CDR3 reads TGTGCCAGCAGTCCGATACAGGGGCGTCCCCAGCATTTT. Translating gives CASSPIQGRPQHF.

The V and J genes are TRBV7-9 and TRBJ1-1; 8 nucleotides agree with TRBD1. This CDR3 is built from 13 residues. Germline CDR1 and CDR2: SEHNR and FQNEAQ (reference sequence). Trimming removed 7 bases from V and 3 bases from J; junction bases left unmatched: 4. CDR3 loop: CASTTGVYTEAFF. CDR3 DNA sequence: TGTGCCAGCACGACAGGGGTATACACTGAAGCTTTCTTT.

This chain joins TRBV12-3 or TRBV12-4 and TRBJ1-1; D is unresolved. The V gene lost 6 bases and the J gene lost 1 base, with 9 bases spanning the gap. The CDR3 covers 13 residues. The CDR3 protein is CASSPQSNTEAFF. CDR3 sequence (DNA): TGTGCCAGCAGCCCTCAGTCGAACACTGAAGCTTTCTTT.

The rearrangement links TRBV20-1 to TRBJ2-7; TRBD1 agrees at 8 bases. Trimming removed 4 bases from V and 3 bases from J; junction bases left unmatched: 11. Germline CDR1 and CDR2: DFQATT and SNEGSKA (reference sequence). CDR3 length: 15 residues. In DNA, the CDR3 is TGCAGTGCTAATGAATTGACAGGGGTCCTCTACGAGCAGTACTTC. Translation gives CSANELTGVLYEQYF.

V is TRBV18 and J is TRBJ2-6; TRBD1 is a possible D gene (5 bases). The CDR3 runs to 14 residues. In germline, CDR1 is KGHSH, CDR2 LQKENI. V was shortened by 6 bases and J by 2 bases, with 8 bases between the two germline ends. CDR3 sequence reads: CASSQGAGANVLTF. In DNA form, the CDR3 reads TGTGCCAGCTCGCAGGGTGCTGGGGCCAACGTCCTGACTTTC.

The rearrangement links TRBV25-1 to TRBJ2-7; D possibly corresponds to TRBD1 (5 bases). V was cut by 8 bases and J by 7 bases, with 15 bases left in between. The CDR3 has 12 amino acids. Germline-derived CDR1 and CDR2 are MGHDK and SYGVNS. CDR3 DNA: TGTGCCAGCGCAGACAGAGCCAGGGAGCAGTACTTC. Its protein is CASADRAREQYF.

The CDR3 region has the DNA TGTGCCAGCAGCTTAGGGACTAGCCCCTTACAAGAGACCCAGTACTTC. This encodes CASSLGTSPLQETQYF. The chain links TRBV7-9 to TRBJ2-5, with TRBD2 identical over 8 bases. Germline CDR1 is SEHNR and CDR2 is FQNEAQ (reference sequence). This CDR3 has 16 amino acids. Trimming cost V 1 base and J 2 bases; bases outside gene matches: 6.

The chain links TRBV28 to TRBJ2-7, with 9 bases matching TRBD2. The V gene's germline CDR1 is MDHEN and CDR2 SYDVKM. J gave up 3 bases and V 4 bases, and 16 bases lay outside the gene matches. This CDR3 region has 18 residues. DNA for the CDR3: TGTGCCAGCAGTTCGTGCTCTTTACCGGGACTAGCCTTCTACGAGCAGTACTTC. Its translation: CASSSCSLPGLAFYEQYF. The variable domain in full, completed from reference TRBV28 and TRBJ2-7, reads DVKVTQSSRYLVKRTGEKVFLECVQDMDHENMFWYRQDPGLGLRLIYFSYDVKMKEKGDIPEGYSVSREKKERFSLILESASTNQTSMYLCASSSCSLPGLAFYEQYFGPGTRLTVT.

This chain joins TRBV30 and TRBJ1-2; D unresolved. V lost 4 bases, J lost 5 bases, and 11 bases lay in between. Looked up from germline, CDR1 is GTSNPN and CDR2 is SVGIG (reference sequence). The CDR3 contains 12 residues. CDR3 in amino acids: CAWTETAYGYTF. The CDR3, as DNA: TGTGCCTGGACGGAGACGGCGTATGGCTACACCTTC.